Described below is a single T cell receptor beta chain sequence and its context. Its target is unknown. Every patient was untreated before thyroid surgery. The CDR3 spans 13 residues. The V gene's germline CDR1 is SGHTA and CDR2 FQGTGA. Unmatched junction bases numbered 5, after V lost 5 bases and J lost 9 bases. Original analysis: The distant-metastasis classifier for papillary thyroid cancer was built from CDR3 differences across clinicopathological groups. TCRdb re-analyzed the PCR reads through MiXCR. The V and J calls follow TCRdb's processing rather than the paper's. The table has thousands of clones, under 30% seen once. The entry originates in a study of metastatic and nonmetastatic thyroid tumors. Overall study context: Blood and tumor or nodule tissue repertoires from malignant and benign thyroid patients were compared.

Study-level results: Versus benign nodules, malignant thyroid tumors reportedly had significantly higher TCR beta diversity, in blood and tumor.

The sample was adjacent normal tissue. The source of this sequence is a male donor with papillary thyroid cancer or a benign thyroid nodule (not recorded which). Some clones in this sample may be carry-over from other donors' samples. The V call is TRBV7-3, the J call TRBJ2-1; 9 bases line up with TRBD2. CDR3 nucleotide sequence: TGTGCCAGCAGCCCAGCGGGAGGTGGTGAGCAGTTCTTC. It translates to CASSPAGGGEQFF.